This is a list of T cell receptor beta chains from one sample in a study of vaccination and CD4 T cells after COVID-19. Which antigens these TCRs recognize remains unknown. TCRdb reprocessed the PCR reads via MiXCR and lists one record per CDR3 protein. The data show more than 10,000 distinct CDR3 sequences, with 32% seen just once and around 16% held by the top ten. The sample was CD4+ T cells from blood, cultured in vitro, taken after SARS-CoV-2 vaccination. The receptors here all came from a human donor who had recovered from COVID-19. CDR3s include the opening cysteine and the closing phenylalanine or tryptophan.

J	V	CDR3
TRBJ2-6	TRBV28	CASSPRTEPGANVLTF
TRBJ2-7	TRBV20-1	CSASGQVHEQYF
TRBJ1-1	TRBV6-5	CASSYSPTGETEAFF
TRBJ2-3	TRBV20-1	CSARTSGRTDTQYF
TRBJ2-5	TRBV2	CASSAPLAGGGETQYF
TRBJ2-5	TRBV7-2	CASNLAGGETQYF
TRBJ1-1	TRBV24-1	CATREGGGRTEAFF
TRBJ2-5	TRBV9	CASSVAPLAGGETQYF
TRBJ1-1	TRBV11-2	CASRPRVGERAFF
TRBJ1-1	TRBV29-1	CSVEGGGRANTEAFF